This entry describes one T cell receptor beta chain. Its antigen remains unknown. The data belong to a study of shared clonotypes between healthy human individuals. General study findings and limits: In the sorted subsets, rarefaction showed sequencing was incomplete despite large depth. Generation probabilities of non-shared clonotypes were lower (relative to those shared by all four donors).

Naivety among CD8 cells was defined by CD45RO negativity and positive CCR7 selection, thereby excluding terminally differentiated effector memory CD45RA+ cells. Healthy adults negative for HIV, lacking recent acute infections or vaccinations, served as donors. Assay: immunoSEQ multiplex PCR; the TCRdb copy retains only in-frame clones and omits some. The sample includes over 800,000 clones, around 92% of them seen just once. This CDR3 has 15 residues. CDR1 KGHSH and CDR2 LQKENI come from the germline V gene. V lost 2 bases and J lost 3; bases outside the gene matches: 4. This TCR was sampled from a man younger than 40 in good health. Sequencing input: naive CD8+ T cells sorted from blood. V and J are TRBV18 and TRBJ2-3; 8 positions match TRBD1. In nucleotides, the CDR3 is TGTGCCAGCTCACCAGCAGGGGGCTGGACAGATACGCAGTATTTT. It is translated as CASSPAGGWTDTQYF.